A selection of T cell receptor beta chains follows, all from one sample in a study of cytomegalovirus exposure and HLA in healthy donors. Profiling relied on immunoSEQ multiplex PCR, and the TCRdb table lists in-frame clones only, not all of them. The table includes over 110,000 clones, 75% to 85% detected once. The specimen was PBMCs. These receptors were taken from a middle-aged woman in good health and CMV-seropositive. The CDR3 runs from the conserved cysteine through the conserved F or W. A D gene is named only where the DNA matches it firmly. Expanded clones get a size class; other rows say once, few or many, or leave the size out.

v_call	clone_size	j_call	d_call	cdr3_aa	cdr3_nt
TRBV25-1	.	TRBJ1-2	.	CASSPNRVRGYTF	TGTGCCAGCAGTCCAAACAGGGTACGCGGCTACACCTTC
TRBV2	.	TRBJ2-2	TRBD2	CASSAGLANTGELFF	TGTGCCAGCAGTGCAGGACTAGCTAACACCGGGGAGCTGTTTTTT
TRBV5-8	few	TRBJ2-2	.	CASSLAGSTGELFF	TGTGCCAGCAGCTTGGCCGGGAGCACCGGGGAGCTGTTTTTT
TRBV6-5	.	TRBJ1-5	.	CASRIRVYSNQPQHF	TGTGCCAGCAGAATTCGGGTTTATAGCAATCAGCCCCAGCATTTT
TRBV28	.	TRBJ1-1	.	CASRGGDISEAFF	TGTGCCAGCAGGGGAGGGGACATCTCTGAAGCTTTCTTT
TRBV6-1	few	TRBJ2-7	.	CASSEAVTGSYEQYF	TGTGCCAGCAGTGAAGCGGTTACAGGTTCCTACGAGCAGTACTTC
TRBV7-9	.	TRBJ1-4	.	CSSSIAVQFATNEKLFF	TGTTCCAGCAGCATCGCGGTGCAGTTTGCAACTAATGAAAAACTGTTTTTT
TRBV7-8	.	TRBJ2-2	.	CASSLGAVREYTGELFF	TGTGCCAGCAGCCTGGGGGCCGTTAGGGAGTACACCGGGGAGCTGTTTTTT
TRBV20-1	.	TRBJ2-1	TRBD2	CSWSGSGEQFF	TGCAGCTGGAGCGGGAGTGGTGAGCAGTTCTTC
TRBV13	.	TRBJ2-7	.	CASSTGSVPSYEQYF	TGTGCCAGCAGCACCGGGAGCGTCCCTTCCTACGAGCAGTACTTC
TRBV2	.	TRBJ1-2	.	CASSRVWRGGYGYTF	TGTGCCAGCAGCCGGGTCTGGAGGGGAGGCTATGGCTACACCTTC
TRBV7-8	.	TRBJ1-1	.	CASSLALMGGAFF	TGTGCCAGCAGCTTAGCGCTAATGGGCGGGGCTTTCTTT
TRBV18	.	TRBJ2-1	.	CASSMGQPGSGDEQFF	TGTGCCAGCTCAATGGGGCAGCCCGGTTCAGGGGATGAGCAGTTCTTC
TRBV14	.	TRBJ2-5	.	CASSQGPRYF	TGTGCCAGCAGCCAAGGGCCCCGGTACTTC
TRBV20-1	few	TRBJ1-5	.	CSARDRRAQHF	TGCAGTGCTAGAGATCGTCGAGCCCAGCATTTT
TRBV4-1	.	TRBJ2-3	TRBD1	CASSPDRGLGDTQYF	TGCGCCAGCAGCCCGGACAGGGGGCTTGGAGATACGCAGTATTTT
TRBV9	.	TRBJ2-7	TRBD1	CASSPRQGFTYEQYF	TGTGCCAGCAGCCCCCGACAGGGATTTACCTACGAGCAGTACTTC
TRBV19	few	TRBJ1-5	.	CASSSETRGTNQPQHF	TGTGCCAGTAGTTCGGAGACGCGTGGCACTAATCAGCCCCAGCATTTT
TRBV7-9	.	TRBJ2-2	.	CASARLAGIFTGELFF	TGTGCCAGCGCCCGCCTGGCGGGCATCTTCACCGGGGAGCTGTTTTTT
TRBV5-4	.	TRBJ2-1	.	CASSPRATGGVNEQFF	TGTGCCAGCAGCCCCAGGGCCACAGGCGGAGTCAATGAGCAGTTCTTC
TRBV28	once	TRBJ1-3	.	CASSNTGYGNTIYF	TGTGCCAGCAGCAACACAGGGTACGGAAACACCATATATTTT
TRBV2	once	TRBJ2-1	.	CASSVDLYNEQFF	TGTGCCAGCAGTGTGGACTTGTACAATGAGCAGTTCTTC
TRBV11-3	.	TRBJ2-5	TRBD2	CASSPSLPGRKETQYF	TGTGCCAGCAGCCCCTCCCTGCCCGGGAGGAAGGAGACCCAGTACTTC
TRBV7-2	.	TRBJ2-1	TRBD2	CASSPRLAGGYNEQFF	TGTGCCAGCAGCCCCCGACTAGCGGGAGGGTACAATGAGCAGTTCTTC
TRBV28	.	TRBJ2-7	.	CASEKSYEQYF	TGTGCCAGTGAGAAGAGCTACGAGCAGTACTTC
TRBV19	.	TRBJ1-1	.	CASSIGRGLVSDTEAFF	TGTGCCAGTAGTATCGGCAGGGGCTTGGTGTCGGACACTGAAGCTTTCTTT
TRBV5-1	.	TRBJ2-1	TRBD2	CASRAGGARREVYNEQFF	TGCGCCAGCAGGGCGGGGGGGGCTAGGAGGGAGGTCTACAATGAGCAGTTCTTC